This note documents a single T cell receptor (beta chain) sequence. The antigen remains unidentified. These data come from a study of T cells in localized non-small cell lung cancer. From germline, CDR1 is GTSNPN and CDR2 SVGIG (reference sequence). Trimming took off 3 bases at V and 0 bases at J, with 2 bases between the two ends. CDR3 length equals 11 residues. Overall study findings and caveats: The study sequenced only one region of the tumor. As a result, intratumor heterogeneity could not be excluded and remains possible. Out of the top 100 tumor clones, a median around 60 were seen in adjacent lung.

Method: immunoSEQ multiplex PCR; TCRdb's copy keeps in-frame clones and lacks some. Found here are about 3,000 clones, 33% of them singletons; the top ten hold more than 10%. The specimen was normal lung tissue next to the tumor, collected before any cancer treatment. The chain uses TRBV30 and TRBJ2-5; no clear D. This receptor was taken from a man between 40 and 69 years old with stage I lung adenocarcinoma. The CDR3 coding sequence is TGTGCCTGGAGGGACCAAGAGACCCAGTACTTC. It encodes CAWRDQETQYF.